This T cell receptor beta chain was recovered during a study of T cells after yellow fever vaccination. After removal of 3 bases from V and 4 bases from J, the junction contained 12 bases not matched to a gene. The CDR3 spans 16 residues. CDR1 and CDR2 (germline): SGHTA, FQGNSA. Study outcomes and limitations: Researchers cautioned that FACS-sorted repertoires could harbor abundant clonotypes contaminating from the bulk population. Reappearance after the booster was observed for most primary-vaccination clones (96% CD4, over 70% CD8). There was a small share of clonotypes that showed up in both the CD4 and CD8 compartments.

TCR cDNA, made by 5'RACE template switching, carried an added universal primer site and UMIs. TCRdb independently ran MiXCR on the 5' RACE reads; one entry per CDR3 protein. This sample has 600,000 to 750,000 distinct CDR3 sequences, with more than 9% found just once. This clonotype was detected a few times. Its antigen is not identified. This chain connects TRBV7-2 to TRBJ2-7; 7 positions match TRBD1. This receptor was taken from a man younger than 45 who received the YFV17D yellow fever vaccine. The sequencing used PBMCs, collected on the day of the yellow fever booster vaccination. As DNA, the CDR3 is TGTGCCAGCAGCTTTTTACCGGGACAGAGAGCGTACGAGCAGTACTTC. Its protein is CASSFLPGQRAYEQYF.